These T cell receptor beta chains were read from a single sample in a study of cytomegalovirus exposure and HLA in healthy donors. Libraries were prepared by immunoSEQ multiplex PCR; TCRdb keeps only in-frame clonotypes and omits some of them. The table has 150,000 to 200,000 clones, roughly 89% seen once; the top ten hold about 3%. Sequencing was performed on PBMCs. The source is a woman between 18 and 29 years old in good health and CMV-seropositive. CDR3s include the opening cysteine and the closing phenylalanine or tryptophan. The D gene is left open where the match is weak. Expanded clones are given a class, and other clones once, few, many or no size at all.

TRBV28	few	NA	TRBJ1-1	TGTGCCAGCAGCCAGGGGTCCGACACTGAAGCTTTCTTT	CASSQGSDTEAFF
TRBV7-2	NA	TRBD2	TRBJ2-3	TGTGCCAGCAGCTTAGGTTTAGCGGGAGTCATAGATACGCAGTATTTT	CASSLGLAGVIDTQYF
TRBV4-1	NA	NA	TRBJ1-4	TGCGCCAGCAGCCCCTCCGGGGTGACAACTAATGAAAAACTGTTTTTT	CASSPSGVTTNEKLFF
TRBV28	NA	TRBD2	TRBJ2-7	TGTGCCAGCAGGGGAGGGAGAGAAGACTACGAGCAGTACTTC	CASRGGREDYEQYF
TRBV15	once	NA	TRBJ2-5	TGTGCCACCAGCAGAATAGGATCGGGTACCGGTCAGACCCAGTACTTC	CATSRIGSGTGQTQYF
TRBV11-2	NA	NA	TRBJ2-7	TGTGCCAGCAGCACTCTCAGGGGCGAGCAGTACTTC	CASSTLRGEQYF
TRBV27	NA	TRBD2	TRBJ2-1	TGTGCCAGCAGTTTAAGGGGCGAGCGGGGGGCCTACAATGAGCAGTTCTTC	CASSLRGERGAYNEQFF
TRBV28	NA	NA	TRBJ2-3	TGTGCCAGCGTGTCGGTAGCGGCTAGCACAGATACGCAGTATTTT	CASVSVAASTDTQYF
TRBV18	NA	TRBD1	TRBJ1-4	TGTGCCAGCTCACCATCGGGCAGGGGGAATGAAAAACTGTTTTTT	CASSPSGRGNEKLFF
TRBV2	NA	NA	TRBJ2-5	TGTGCCAGCAGTGATGGGACATCCCAAGAGACCCAGTACTTC	CASSDGTSQETQYF
TRBV27	few	NA	TRBJ1-6	TGTGCCAGCAGTCCGGGCGGGAGGCGTTGGGGGCGCGGTTCACCCCTCCACTTT	CASSPGGRRWGRGSPLHF
TRBV5-6	NA	TRBD2	TRBJ2-5	TGTGCCAGCAGTTCGACCGTCCGGGGGGTCCAAGAGACCCAGTACTTC	CASSSTVRGVQETQYF
TRBV6-1	once	TRBD2	TRBJ2-3	TGTGCCAGCAGAGGGCAGGGAGGGGATACGCAGTATTTT	CASRGQGGDTQYF
TRBV4-2	NA	NA	TRBJ2-2	TGTGCCAGCAGCCATGGAGGGGTTGCGAACACCGGGGAGCTGTTTTTT	CASSHGGVANTGELFF
TRBV6-5	NA	TRBD2	TRBJ2-7	TGTGCCAGCAGTTACTCCGGGACTATACAGTACTTC	CASSYSGTIQYF
TRBV7-2	NA	TRBD2	TRBJ2-2	TGTGCCAGCAGCTTAGCGCGGTCTAGCGGGGGGTTCGGGGAGCTGTTTTTT	CASSLARSSGGFGELFF
TRBV27	NA	NA	TRBJ1-1	TGTGCCAGCAGTTTATGGGGGGGAGGAAGCACTGAAGCTTTCTTT	CASSLWGGGSTEAFF
TRBV29-1	once	TRBD2	TRBJ2-2	TGCAGCGTTGAACTAGCGGGAGAGAGGACCGGGGAGCTGTTTTTT	CSVELAGERTGELFF
TRBV29-1	NA	NA	TRBJ1-1	TGCAGCGTAGCTCAGGGAAGTCCAACTGAAGCTTTCTTT	CSVAQGSPTEAFF
TRBV28	once	TRBD1	TRBJ2-3	TGTGCCAGCAAGGGGACAGGGGAAGGCACAGATACGCAGTATTTT	CASKGTGEGTDTQYF
TRBV4-2	NA	TRBD2	TRBJ2-3	TGTGCCAGCAGCCAGGGCTCCGGGGGGAGAGATACGCAGTATTTT	CASSQGSGGRDTQYF
TRBV30	few	NA	TRBJ1-6	TGTGCCTGGCGGAGGGACGGCCGTTCACCCCTCCACTTT	CAWRRDGRSPLHF
TRBV27	NA	NA	TRBJ2-3	TGTGCCAGCAGTCCCGGTGCTAGCGGCACAGATACGCAGTATTTT	CASSPGASGTDTQYF
TRBV15	NA	TRBD2	TRBJ2-3	TGTGCCACCAGCAGAGATTATGAGCGGGATTGGGGAGATACGCAGTATTTT	CATSRDYERDWGDTQYF
TRBV5-1	NA	NA	TRBJ1-3	TGCGCCAGCAGCGCAGGACTTTCGAACACCATATATTTT	CASSAGLSNTIYF